Sequencing of this T cell receptor (beta chain) was carried out in a study of T cell responses to AZD1222 COVID-19 vaccine. Regarding the study as a whole: Most donors were white British, females outnumbered males, and clonal diversity was possibly underestimated. Sampling captured repertoires only after the peak T cell response. The reported proportion of spike-specific TCRs targeting unmutated variant regions was nearly half.

About this clone itself: Antigen: not known.

V was cut by 7 bases and J by 9 bases, with 15 bases left in between. CDR1 and CDR2 from the germline V gene are LNHDA and SQIVND (reference sequence). The CDR3 is made up of 12 amino acids. Sequencing was performed with immunoSEQ multiplex PCR; in TCRdb, only in-frame clones are kept and a portion is missing. The table includes over 100,000 clones, 70% to 90% detected once. The sample here was peripheral blood, taken on day 0 of AZD1222 vaccination. V is TRBV19 and J is TRBJ1-1; D is perhaps TRBD1 (6 bases). The sequence was collected from an adult in good health. The CDR3 coding sequence is TGTGCCAGTACTCCCTCTGGGGGCCAAGCTTTCTTT. This encodes CASTPSGGQAFF.